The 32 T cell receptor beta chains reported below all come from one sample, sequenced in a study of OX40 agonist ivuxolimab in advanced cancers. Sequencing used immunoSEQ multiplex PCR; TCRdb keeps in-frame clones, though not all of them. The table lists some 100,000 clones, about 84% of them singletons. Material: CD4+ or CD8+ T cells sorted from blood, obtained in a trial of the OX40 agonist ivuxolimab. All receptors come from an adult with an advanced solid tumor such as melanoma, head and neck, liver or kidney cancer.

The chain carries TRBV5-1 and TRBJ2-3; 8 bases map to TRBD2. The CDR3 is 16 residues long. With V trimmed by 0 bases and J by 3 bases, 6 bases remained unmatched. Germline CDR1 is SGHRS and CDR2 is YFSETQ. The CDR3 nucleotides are TGCGCCAGCAGCTTGGGCCGCGGGAGGAGGACAGATACGCAGTATTTT. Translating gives CASSLGRGRRTDTQYF.

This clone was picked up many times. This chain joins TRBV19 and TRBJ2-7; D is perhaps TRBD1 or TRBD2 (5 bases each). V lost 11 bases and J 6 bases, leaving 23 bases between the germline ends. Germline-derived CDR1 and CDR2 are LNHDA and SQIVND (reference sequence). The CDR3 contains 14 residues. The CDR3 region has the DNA TGTGCCTCGAAGAGGGTGCAGGGTTCAGGCGAGCAGTACTTC. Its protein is CASKRVQGSGEQYF.

CDR3 in amino acids: CASSGQTIYF. CDR3 bases: TGTGCCAGCAGCGGACAAACCATATATTTT. The chain combines TRBV2 with TRBJ1-3, with D possibly TRBD1 on 5 matching bases. Trimming removed 6 bases at V and 10 bases at J, with 7 bases between. Germline V gene data show CDR1 as SNHLY and CDR2 as FYNNEI. The CDR3 sequence is 10 residues long.

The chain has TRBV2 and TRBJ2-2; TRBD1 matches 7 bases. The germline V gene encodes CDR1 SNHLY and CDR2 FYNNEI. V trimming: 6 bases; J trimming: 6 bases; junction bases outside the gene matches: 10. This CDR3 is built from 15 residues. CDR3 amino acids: CASSGTVNYAGELFF. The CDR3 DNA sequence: TGTGCCAGCAGCGGGACAGTTAATTACGCCGGGGAGCTGTTTTTT.

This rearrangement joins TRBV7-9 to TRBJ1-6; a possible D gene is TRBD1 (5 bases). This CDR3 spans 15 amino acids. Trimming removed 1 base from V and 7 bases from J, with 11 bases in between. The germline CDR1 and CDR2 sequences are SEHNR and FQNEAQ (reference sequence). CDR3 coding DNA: TGTGCCAGCAGCTTAGACGGGACCGTAAATTCACCCCTCCACTTT. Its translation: CASSLDGTVNSPLHF.

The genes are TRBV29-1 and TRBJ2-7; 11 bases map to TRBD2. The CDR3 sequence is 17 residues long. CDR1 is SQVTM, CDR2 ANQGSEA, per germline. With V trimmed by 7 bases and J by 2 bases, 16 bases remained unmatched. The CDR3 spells CSGSGFRVAGGAYEQYF. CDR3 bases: TGCAGCGGGTCGGGCTTCCGGGTAGCGGGAGGGGCCTACGAGCAGTACTTC.

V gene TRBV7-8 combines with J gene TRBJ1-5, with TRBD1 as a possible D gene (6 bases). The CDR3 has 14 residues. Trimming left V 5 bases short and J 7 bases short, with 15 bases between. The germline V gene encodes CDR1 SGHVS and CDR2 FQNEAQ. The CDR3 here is CASSQGHRAQPQHF. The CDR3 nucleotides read TGTGCCAGCAGCCAGGGGCACAGAGCCCAGCCCCAGCATTTT.

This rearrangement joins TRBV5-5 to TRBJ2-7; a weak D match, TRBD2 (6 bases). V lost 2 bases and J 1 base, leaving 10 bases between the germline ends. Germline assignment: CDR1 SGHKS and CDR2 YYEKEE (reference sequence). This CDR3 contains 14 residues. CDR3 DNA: TGTGCCAGCAGCTTTTCGGGGGAGTCCTACGAGCAGTACTTC. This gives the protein CASSFSGESYEQYF.

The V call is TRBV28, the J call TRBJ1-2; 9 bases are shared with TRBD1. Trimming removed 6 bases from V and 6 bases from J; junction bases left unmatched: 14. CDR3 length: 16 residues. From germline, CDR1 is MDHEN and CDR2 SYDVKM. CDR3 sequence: CASSPESRTGDHGYTF. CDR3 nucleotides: TGTGCCAGCAGCCCTGAGTCGAGGACAGGGGACCATGGCTACACCTTC.

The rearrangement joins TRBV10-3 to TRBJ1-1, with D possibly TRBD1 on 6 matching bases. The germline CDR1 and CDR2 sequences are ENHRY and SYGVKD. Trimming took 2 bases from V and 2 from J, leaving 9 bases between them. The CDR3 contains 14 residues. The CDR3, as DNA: TGTGCCATCAGTGAGGACAGGATTAACACTGAAGCTTTCTTT. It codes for CAISEDRINTEAFF.

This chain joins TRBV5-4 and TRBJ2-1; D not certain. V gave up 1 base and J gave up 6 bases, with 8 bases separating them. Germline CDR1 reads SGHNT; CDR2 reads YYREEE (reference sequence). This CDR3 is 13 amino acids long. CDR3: CASSLSTGNEQFF. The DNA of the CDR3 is TGTGCCAGCAGCTTGTCTACGGGCAATGAGCAGTTCTTC.

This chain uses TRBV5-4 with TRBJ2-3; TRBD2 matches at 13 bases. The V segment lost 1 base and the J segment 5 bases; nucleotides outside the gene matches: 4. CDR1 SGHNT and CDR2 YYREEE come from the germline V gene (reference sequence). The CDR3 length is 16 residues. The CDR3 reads CASSLTSGGGGDTQYF. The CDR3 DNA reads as TGTGCCAGCAGCTTGACTAGCGGGGGGGGCGGAGATACGCAGTATTTT.

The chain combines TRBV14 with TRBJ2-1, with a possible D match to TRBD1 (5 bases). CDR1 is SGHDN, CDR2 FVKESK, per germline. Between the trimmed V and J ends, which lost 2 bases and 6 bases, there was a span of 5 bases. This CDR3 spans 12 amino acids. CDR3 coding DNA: TGTGCCAGCAGCCAACAGGGCAATGAGCAGTTCTTC. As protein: CASSQQGNEQFF.

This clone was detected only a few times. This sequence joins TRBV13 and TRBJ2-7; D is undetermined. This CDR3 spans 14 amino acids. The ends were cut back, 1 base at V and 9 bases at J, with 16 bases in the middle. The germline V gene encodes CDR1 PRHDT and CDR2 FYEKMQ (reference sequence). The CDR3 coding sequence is TGTGCCAGCAGCTTAGACGGTGACGTAGGCGCGCAGTACTTC. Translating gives CASSLDGDVGAQYF.

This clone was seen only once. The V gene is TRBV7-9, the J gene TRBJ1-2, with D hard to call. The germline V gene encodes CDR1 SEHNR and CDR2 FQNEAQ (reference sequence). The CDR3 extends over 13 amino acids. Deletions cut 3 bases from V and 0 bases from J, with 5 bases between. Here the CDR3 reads CASSFDANYGYTF. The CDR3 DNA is TGTGCCAGCAGCTTCGATGCTAACTATGGCTACACCTTC.

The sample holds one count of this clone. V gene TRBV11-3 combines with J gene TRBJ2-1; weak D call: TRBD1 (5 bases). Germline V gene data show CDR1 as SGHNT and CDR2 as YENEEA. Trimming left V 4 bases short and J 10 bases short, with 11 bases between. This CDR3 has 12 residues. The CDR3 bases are TGTGCCAGCAGCTCGACAGTCGGGGAGCAGTTCTTC. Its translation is CASSSTVGEQFF.

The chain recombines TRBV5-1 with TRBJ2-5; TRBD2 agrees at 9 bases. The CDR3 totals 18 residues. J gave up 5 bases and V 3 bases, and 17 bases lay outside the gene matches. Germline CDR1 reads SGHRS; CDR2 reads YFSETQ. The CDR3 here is CASSSRPIAGAPGETQYF. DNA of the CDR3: TGCGCCAGCAGCTCCCGCCCGATAGCGGGGGCTCCCGGGGAGACCCAGTACTTC.

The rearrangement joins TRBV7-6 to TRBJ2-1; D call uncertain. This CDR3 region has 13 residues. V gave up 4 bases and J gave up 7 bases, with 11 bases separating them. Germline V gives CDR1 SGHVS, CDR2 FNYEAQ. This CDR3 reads CASSSRIVNEQFF. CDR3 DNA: TGTGCCAGCAGCTCACGCATAGTGAATGAGCAGTTCTTC.

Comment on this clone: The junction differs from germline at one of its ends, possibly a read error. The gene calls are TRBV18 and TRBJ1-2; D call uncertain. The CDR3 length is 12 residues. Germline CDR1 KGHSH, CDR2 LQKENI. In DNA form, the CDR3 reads TGTGCCAGCTCACCCGACGCGACTCGAGGCCCCTTC. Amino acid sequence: CASSPDATRGPF. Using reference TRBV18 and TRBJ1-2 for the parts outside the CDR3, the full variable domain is NAGVMQNPRHLVRRRGQEARLRCSPMKGHSHVYWYRQLPEEGLKFMVYLQKENIIDESGMPKERFSAEFPKEGPSILRIQQVVRGDSAAYFCASSPDATRGPFGSGTRLTVV.

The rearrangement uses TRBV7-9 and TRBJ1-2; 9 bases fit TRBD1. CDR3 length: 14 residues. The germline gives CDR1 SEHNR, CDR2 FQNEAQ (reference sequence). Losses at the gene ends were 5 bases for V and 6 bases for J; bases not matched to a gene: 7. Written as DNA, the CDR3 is TGTGCCAGCAGCCCAACCGGGACAGGGAATGGCTACACCTTC. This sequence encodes CASSPTGTGNGYTF.

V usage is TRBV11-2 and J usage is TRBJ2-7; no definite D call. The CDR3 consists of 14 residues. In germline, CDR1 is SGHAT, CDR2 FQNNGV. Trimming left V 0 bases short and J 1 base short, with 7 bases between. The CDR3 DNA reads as TGTGCCAGCAGCTTAGATCGTCTTTCCTACGAGCAGTACTTC. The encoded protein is CASSLDRLSYEQYF.

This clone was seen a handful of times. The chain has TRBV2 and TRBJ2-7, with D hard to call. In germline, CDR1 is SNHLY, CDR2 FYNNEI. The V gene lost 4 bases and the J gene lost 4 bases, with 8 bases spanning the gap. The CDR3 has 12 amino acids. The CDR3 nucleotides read TGTGCCAGCAGTGTGATGGGATACGAGCAGTACTTC. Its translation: CASSVMGYEQYF.

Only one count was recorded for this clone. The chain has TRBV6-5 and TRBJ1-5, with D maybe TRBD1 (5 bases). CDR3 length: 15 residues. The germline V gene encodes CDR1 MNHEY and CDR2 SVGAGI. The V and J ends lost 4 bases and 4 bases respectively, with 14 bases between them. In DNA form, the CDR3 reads TGTGCCAGCAGTTCTGGGGGAAGTAAAAATCAGCCCCAGCATTTT. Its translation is CASSSGGSKNQPQHF.

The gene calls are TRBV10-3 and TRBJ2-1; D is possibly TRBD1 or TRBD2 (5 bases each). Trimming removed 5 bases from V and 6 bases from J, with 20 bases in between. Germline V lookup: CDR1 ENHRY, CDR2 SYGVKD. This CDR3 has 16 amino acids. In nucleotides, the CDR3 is TGTGCCATCAGTCTAGAGGAGGACACCCTGGCCAATGAGCAGTTCTTC. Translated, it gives CAISLEEDTLANEQFF.

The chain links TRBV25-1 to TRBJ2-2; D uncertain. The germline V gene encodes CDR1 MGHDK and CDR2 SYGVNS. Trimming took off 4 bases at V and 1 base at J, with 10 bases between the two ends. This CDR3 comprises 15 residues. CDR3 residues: CASSGGGVNTGELFF. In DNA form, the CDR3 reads TGTGCCAGCAGTGGAGGCGGAGTGAACACCGGGGAGCTGTTTTTT.

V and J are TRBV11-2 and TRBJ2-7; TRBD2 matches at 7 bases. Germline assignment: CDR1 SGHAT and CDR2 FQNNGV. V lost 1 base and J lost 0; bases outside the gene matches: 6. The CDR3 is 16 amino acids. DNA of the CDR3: TGTGCCAGCAGCTTAGTCGCGTCTAGCGGCTCCTACGAGCAGTACTTC. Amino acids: CASSLVASSGSYEQYF.

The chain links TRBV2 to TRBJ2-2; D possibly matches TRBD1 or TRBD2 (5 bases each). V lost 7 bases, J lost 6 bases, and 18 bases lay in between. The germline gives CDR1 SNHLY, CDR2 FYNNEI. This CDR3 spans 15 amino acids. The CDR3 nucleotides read TGTGCCAGCACCACAATGGGGGTGGGGGCCGGGGAGCTGTTTTTT. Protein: CASTTMGVGAGELFF.

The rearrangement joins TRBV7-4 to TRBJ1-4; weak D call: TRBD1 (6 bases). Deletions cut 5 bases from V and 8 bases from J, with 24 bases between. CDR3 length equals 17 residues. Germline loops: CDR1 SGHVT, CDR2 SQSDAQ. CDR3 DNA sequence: TGTGCCAGCAGCCCATACAGGGTGCCCCCCCCAGGGGAAAAACTGTTTTTT. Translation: CASSPYRVPPPGEKLFF.

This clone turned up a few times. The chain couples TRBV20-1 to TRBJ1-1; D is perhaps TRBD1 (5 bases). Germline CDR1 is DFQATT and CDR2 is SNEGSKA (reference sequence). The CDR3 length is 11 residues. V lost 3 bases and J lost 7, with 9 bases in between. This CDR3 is CSARGPIEAFF. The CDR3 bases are TGCAGTGCTAGGGGACCGATTGAAGCTTTCTTT.

DNA of the CDR3: TGCGCCAGCAGCTTGGCCGACCGCACAGATACGCAGTATTTT. Amino acid sequence: CASSLADRTDTQYF. The chain uses TRBV5-1 and TRBJ2-3; no clear D gene. Per germline, CDR1 SGHRS and CDR2 YFSETQ. The CDR3 is made up of 14 amino acids. Trimming left V 0 bases short and J 1 base short, with 6 bases between.

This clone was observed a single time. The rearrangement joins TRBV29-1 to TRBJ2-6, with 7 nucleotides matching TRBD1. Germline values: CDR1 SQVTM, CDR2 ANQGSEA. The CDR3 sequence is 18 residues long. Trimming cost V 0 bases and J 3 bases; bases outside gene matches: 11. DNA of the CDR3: TGCAGCGTTGAAGAGCCAGGGGGTTTTCTGCGTGGGGCCAACGTCCTGACTTTC. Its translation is CSVEEPGGFLRGANVLTF.

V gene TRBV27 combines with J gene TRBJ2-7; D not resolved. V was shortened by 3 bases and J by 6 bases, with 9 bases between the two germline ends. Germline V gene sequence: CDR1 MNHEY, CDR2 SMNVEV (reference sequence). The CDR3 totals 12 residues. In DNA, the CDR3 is TGTGCCAGCAGTTTGTGGGCAGGCGAGCAGTACTTC. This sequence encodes CASSLWAGEQYF.